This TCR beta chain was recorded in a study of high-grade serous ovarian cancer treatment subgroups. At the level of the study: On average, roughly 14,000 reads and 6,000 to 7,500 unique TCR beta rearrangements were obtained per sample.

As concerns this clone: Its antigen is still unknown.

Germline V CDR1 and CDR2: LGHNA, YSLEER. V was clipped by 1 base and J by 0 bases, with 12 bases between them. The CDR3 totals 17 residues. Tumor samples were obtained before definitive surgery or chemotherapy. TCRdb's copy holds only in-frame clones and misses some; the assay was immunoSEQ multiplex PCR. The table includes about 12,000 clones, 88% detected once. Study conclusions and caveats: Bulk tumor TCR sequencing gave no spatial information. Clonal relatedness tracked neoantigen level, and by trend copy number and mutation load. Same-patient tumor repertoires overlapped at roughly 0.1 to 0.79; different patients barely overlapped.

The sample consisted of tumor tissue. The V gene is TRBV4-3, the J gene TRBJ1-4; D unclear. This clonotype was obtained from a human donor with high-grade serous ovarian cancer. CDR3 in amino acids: CASSQALFVATNEKLFF. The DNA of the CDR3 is TGCGCCAGCAGCCAAGCCCTTTTCGTTGCAACTAATGAAAAACTGTTTTTT.